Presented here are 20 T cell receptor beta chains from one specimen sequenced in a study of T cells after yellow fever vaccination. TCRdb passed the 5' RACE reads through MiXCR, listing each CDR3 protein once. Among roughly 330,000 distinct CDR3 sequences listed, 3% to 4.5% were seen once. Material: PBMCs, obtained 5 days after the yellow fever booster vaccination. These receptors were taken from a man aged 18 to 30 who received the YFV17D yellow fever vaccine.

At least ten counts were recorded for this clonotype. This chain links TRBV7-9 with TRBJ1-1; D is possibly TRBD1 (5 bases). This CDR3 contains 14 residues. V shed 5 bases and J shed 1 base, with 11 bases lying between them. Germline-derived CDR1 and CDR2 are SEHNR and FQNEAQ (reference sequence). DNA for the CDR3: TGTGCCAGCAGCCGAAACCAGGGGAACACTGAAGCTTTCTTT. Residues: CASSRNQGNTEAFF.

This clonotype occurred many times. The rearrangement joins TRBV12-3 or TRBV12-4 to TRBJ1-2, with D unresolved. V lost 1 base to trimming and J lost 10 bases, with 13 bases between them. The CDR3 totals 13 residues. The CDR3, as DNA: TGTGCCAGCAGTTTAGGAGAGGCCAGAGCCTACACCTTC. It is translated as CASSLGEARAYTF.

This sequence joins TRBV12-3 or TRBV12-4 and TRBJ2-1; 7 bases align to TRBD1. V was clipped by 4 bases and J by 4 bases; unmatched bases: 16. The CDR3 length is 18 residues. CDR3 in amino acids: CASSSLTPDRAEYNEQFF. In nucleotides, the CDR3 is TGTGCCAGCAGTTCCCTTACGCCTGACAGGGCGGAATACAATGAGCAGTTCTTC.

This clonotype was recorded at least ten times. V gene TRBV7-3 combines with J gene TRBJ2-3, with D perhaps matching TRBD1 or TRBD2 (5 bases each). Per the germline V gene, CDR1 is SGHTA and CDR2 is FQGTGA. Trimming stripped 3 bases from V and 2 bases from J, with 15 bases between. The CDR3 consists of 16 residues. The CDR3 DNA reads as TGTGCCAGCAGCTTGGGGGAAATAGGGTTCACAGATACGCAGTATTTT. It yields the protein CASSLGEIGFTDTQYF.

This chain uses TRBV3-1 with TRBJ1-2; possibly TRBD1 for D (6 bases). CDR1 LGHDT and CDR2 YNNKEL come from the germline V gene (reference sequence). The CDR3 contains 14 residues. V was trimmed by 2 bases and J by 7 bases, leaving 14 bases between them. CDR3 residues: CASSQRGKGGGYTF. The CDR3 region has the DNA TGTGCCAGCAGCCAACGCGGGAAGGGGGGTGGCTACACCTTC. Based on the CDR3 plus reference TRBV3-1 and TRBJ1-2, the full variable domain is DTAVSQTPKYLVTQMGNDKSIKCEQNLGHDTMYWYKQDSKKFLKIMFSYNNKELIINETVPNRFSPKSPDKAHLNLHINSLELGDSAVYFCASSQRGKGGGYTFGSGTRLTVV.

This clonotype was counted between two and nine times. The CDR3 sequence: CASSLVRGYNEQFF. The CDR3 DNA is TGTGCCAGCAGCTTAGTCAGGGGATACAATGAGCAGTTCTTC. This chain uses TRBV11-2 with TRBJ2-1, with D maybe TRBD1 (6 bases). With 1 base removed from V and 4 bases from J, the gap between germline ends came to 8 bases. The CDR3 has 14 amino acids. Germline V CDR1 and CDR2: SGHAT, FQNNGV.

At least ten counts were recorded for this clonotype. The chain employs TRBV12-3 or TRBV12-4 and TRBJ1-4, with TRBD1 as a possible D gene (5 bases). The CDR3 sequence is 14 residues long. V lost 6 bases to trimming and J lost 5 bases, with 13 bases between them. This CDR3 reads CASREWGQNEKLFF. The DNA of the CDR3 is TGTGCCAGCAGGGAATGGGGCCAGAATGAAAAACTGTTTTTT.

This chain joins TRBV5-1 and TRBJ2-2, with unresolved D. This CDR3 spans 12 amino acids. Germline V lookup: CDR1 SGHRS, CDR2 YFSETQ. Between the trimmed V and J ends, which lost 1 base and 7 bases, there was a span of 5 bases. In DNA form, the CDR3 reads TGCGCCAGCAGCTTGCCGATCGGGGAGCTGTTTTTT. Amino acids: CASSLPIGELFF.

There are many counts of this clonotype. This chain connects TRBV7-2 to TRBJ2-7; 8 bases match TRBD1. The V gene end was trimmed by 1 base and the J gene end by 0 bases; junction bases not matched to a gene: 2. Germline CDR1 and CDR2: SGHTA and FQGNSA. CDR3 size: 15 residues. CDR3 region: CASSLDDRGSYEQYF. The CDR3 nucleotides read TGTGCCAGCAGCTTAGATGACAGGGGCTCCTACGAGCAGTACTTC.

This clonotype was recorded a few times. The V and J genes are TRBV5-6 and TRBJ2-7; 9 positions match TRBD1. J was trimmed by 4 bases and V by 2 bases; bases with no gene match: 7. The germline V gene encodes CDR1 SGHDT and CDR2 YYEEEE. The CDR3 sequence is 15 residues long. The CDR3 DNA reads TGTGCCAGCAGCTTTTTTGGGACAGGGCCTTACGAGCAGTACGTC. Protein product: CASSFFGTGPYEQYV.

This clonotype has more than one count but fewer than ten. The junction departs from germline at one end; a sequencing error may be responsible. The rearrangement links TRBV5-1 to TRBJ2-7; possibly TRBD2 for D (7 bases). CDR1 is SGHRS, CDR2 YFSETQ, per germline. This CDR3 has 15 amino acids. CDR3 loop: CANSLGGTSTYEQYF. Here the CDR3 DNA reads TGCGCCAACAGCTTGGGAGGGACAAGCACCTACGAGCAGTACTTC.

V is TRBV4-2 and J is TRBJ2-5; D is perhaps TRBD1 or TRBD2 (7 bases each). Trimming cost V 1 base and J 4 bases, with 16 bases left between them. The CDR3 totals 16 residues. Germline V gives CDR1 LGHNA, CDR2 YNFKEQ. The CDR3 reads CASSQGEGARRETQYF. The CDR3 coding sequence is TGTGCCAGCAGCCAAGGGGAGGGGGCCAGAAGAGAGACCCAGTACTTC.

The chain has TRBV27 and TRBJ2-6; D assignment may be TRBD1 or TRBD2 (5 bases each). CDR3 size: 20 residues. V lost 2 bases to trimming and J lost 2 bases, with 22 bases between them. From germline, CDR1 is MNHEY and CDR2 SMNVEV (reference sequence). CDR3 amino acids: CASSLGGARPSPPGANVLTF. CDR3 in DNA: TGTGCCAGCAGTTTAGGGGGTGCGAGGCCCAGCCCCCCTGGGGCCAACGTCCTGACTTTC.

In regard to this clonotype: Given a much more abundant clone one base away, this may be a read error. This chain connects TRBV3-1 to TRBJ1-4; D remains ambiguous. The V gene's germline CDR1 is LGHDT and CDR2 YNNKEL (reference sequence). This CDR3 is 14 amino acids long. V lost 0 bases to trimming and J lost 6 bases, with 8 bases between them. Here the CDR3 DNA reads TGTGCCAGCAGCCAAGAGGATGCGGATGAAAAACTGTTTTTT. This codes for CASSQEDADEKLFF.

The CDR3 sequence is CASSLQGAFGAFF. CDR3 coding DNA: TGCGCCAGCAGCTTACAGGGGGCTTTTGGAGCTTTCTTT. This chain connects TRBV5-1 to TRBJ1-1; 9 nucleotides match TRBD1. This CDR3 has 13 amino acids. CDR1 and CDR2 from the germline V gene are SGHRS and YFSETQ. V lost 2 bases to trimming and J lost 10 bases; unmatched junction nucleotides: 6.

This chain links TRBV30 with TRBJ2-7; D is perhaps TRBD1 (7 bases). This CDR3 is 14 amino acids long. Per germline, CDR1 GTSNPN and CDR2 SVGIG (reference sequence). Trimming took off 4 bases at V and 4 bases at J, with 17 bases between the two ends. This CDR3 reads CAWTGGGSRYEQYF. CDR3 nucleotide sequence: TGTGCCTGGACAGGGGGAGGTAGTCGGTACGAGCAGTACTTC.

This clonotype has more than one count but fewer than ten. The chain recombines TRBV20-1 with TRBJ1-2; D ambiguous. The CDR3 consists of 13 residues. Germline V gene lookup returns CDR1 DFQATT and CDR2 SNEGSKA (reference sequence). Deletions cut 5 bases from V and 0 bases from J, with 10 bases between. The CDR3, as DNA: TGCAGTGCTCAGCCAGCGACTAACTATGGCTACACCTTC. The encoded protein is CSAQPATNYGYTF.

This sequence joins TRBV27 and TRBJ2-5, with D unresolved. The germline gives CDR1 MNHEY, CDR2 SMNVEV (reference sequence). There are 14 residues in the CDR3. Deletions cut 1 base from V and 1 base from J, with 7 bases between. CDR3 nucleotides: TGTGCCAGCAGTTTATATGGCAGCCAAGAGACCCAGTACTTC. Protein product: CASSLYGSQETQYF.

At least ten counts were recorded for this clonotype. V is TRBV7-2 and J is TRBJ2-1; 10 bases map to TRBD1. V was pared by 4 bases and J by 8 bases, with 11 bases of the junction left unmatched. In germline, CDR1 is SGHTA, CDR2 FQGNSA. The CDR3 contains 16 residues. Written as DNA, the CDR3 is TGTGCCAGCAGCTCTGTTCCCGGGACAGGGGTCGATGAGCAGTTCTTC. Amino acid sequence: CASSSVPGTGVDEQFF.

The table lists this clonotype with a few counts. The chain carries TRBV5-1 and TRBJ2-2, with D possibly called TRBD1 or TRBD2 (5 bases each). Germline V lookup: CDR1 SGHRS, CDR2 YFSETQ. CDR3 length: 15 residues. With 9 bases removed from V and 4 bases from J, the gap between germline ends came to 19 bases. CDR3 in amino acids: CATREGTRPTGELFF. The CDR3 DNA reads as TGCGCCACTAGAGAAGGGACCCGGCCCACCGGGGAGCTGTTTTTT.